This TCR beta chain was captured in a study of blood T cells in healthy people across ages. Study-level information: About one barcoded beta molecule per two T cells was the capture yield of template switching. Broader study findings: Those diversity estimates obtained from one million T cells were thought to be underestimates. The percentage of naive T cells correlated strongly with TCR beta diversity. Long-lived donors had more naive CD4+ cells and higher diversity than aged donors.

A sample-barcoded 5' primer and a J-beta primer mix were used in a second PCR of roughly 7 to 12 cycles. TCRdb re-analysed the 5' RACE reads in MiXCR, keeping a single row per CDR3 protein. The sample shows around 1,700,000 distinct CDR3 sequences, roughly 30% of them seen only once. At least ten counts were recorded for this clonotype. Its antigen is unidentified. Material: blood. The receptor's source is a woman aged 30 to 39 in good health.

This CDR3 is CSGGTGPDEQYF. CDR3 bases: TGCAGTGGAGGGACTGGTCCTGACGAGCAGTACTTC. This chain uses TRBV20-1 with TRBJ2-7; a possible D gene is TRBD2 (6 bases). Germline V gene data show CDR1 as DFQATT and CDR2 as SNEGSKA (reference sequence). The CDR3 runs 12 residues. V was cut by 7 bases and J by 5 bases, with 15 bases left in between.